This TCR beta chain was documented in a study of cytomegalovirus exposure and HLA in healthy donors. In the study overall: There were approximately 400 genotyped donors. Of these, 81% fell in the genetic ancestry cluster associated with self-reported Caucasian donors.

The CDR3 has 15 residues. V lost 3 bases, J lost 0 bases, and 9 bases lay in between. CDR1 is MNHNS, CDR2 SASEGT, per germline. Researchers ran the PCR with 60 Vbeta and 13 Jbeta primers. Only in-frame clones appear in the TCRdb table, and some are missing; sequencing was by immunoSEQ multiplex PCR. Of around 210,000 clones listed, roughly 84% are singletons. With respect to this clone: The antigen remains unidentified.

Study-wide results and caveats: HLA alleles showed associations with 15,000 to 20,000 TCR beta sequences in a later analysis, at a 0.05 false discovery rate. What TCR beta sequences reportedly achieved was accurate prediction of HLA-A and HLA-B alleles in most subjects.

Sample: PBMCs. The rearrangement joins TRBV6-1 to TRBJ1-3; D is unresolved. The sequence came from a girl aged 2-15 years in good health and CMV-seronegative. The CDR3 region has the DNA TGTGCCAGCAGTGAGTCCTTCTACTCTGGAAACACCATATATTTT. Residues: CASSESFYSGNTIYF.